Only one count was recorded for the clone carrying this T cell receptor (beta chain). Per the original methods: How many nucleated cells were present was estimated from reference gene primer amplification. The data were produced by immunoSEQ multiplex PCR, yet TCRdb's version contains in-frame clones alone and is incomplete. V, J and clone size are those of that table, while D and trimming were read from the DNA. The sample carries 240,000 or so clones, 70% to 85% recorded once. The CDR3 has 19 amino acids. Unmatched junction bases numbered 20, after V lost 10 bases and J lost 1 base. CDR1 is SGHNT and CDR2 is YENEEA in the germline V gene. These data are taken from a study of blood T cell repertoires in COVID-19. Study as a whole: The United States, Italy and Spain supplied acute and convalescent COVID-19 samples. T cells, B-cell-depleted T cells, or PBMCs supplied cDNA or gDNA.

This sequence originates from a woman aged 80 or over with acute or convalescent COVID-19. The chain recombines TRBV11-3 with TRBJ2-1, with 9 bases lining up with TRBD2. Sequenced material: peripheral blood. CDR3 nucleotide sequence: TGTGCCACCCCGGGGGTACGCGGGGGGGAAACCGAGTCCTACAATGAGCAGTTCTTC. This encodes CATPGVRGGETESYNEQFF. The whole variable domain, filled in from reference TRBV11-3 and TRBJ2-1, reads EAGVVQSPRYKIIEKKQPVAFWCNPISGHNTLYWYLQNLGQGPELLIRYENEEAVDDSQLPKDRFSAERLKGVDSTLKIQPAELGDSAVYLCATPGVRGGETESYNEQFFGPGTRLTVL.